This T cell receptor beta chain was sequenced for a study of shared clonotypes between healthy human individuals. Only in-frame clones appear in the TCRdb table, and some are missing; sequencing was by immunoSEQ multiplex PCR. The table has a few hundred thousand clones, 77% seen once. Study-wide findings and caveats: It was anticipated that sequencing depth would influence how many clonotypes donors shared.

This clone was seen just once. Antigen unknown. This CDR3 has 17 amino acids. Germline V gene sequence: CDR1 LGHNA, CDR2 YNFKEQ. The V and J ends lost 0 bases and 4 bases, in that order; junction bases with no gene match: 8. The receptor's source is a woman between 40 and 55 years old in good health. Some clones in this sample may be carry-over from other donors' samples. What was sequenced was PBMCs. V is TRBV4-2 and J is TRBJ2-3, with 9 bases lining up with TRBD2. The CDR3 spells CASSQDLGAGGADTQYF. The CDR3 DNA reads TGTGCCAGCAGCCAAGATCTGGGGGCGGGAGGGGCAGATACGCAGTATTTT.